This TCR beta chain was captured by sequencing in a study of blood T cell repertoires in COVID-19. In germline, CDR1 is WNHNN, CDR2 SYGVQD (reference sequence). The V end lost 10 bases, the J end lost 3 bases, and 33 bases lay between the germline ends. The CDR3 has 19 amino acids. Using immunoSEQ multiplex PCR, the repertoire was profiled, and TCRdb retains in-frame clones only, with some absent. This table holds over 50,000 clones, around nine tenths found once. This TCR came from a man over 45 with active COVID-19. The sample comprised peripheral blood. The chain is built from TRBV10-1 and TRBJ1-1; possibly TRBD1 for D (6 bases). Written as DNA, the CDR3 is TGCGCCATCATTACAGGGACCGTCACTCCTTCAATAGAGGACACTGAAGCTTTCTTT. It specifies CAIITGTVTPSIEDTEAFF.